This paragraph covers one TCR beta chain sequence. Its antigen is not known. Trimming removed 8 bases from V and 1 base from J, with 8 bases in between. The CDR3 is 12 residues long. This entry belongs to a study of T cell responses to AZD1222 COVID-19 vaccine. About the study: Second doses at about 4 or about 12 weeks were pooled.

The data were produced by immunoSEQ multiplex PCR, yet TCRdb's version contains in-frame clones alone and is incomplete. This table holds 100,000 to 150,000 clones, just over 90% found once. Points from the study as a whole: Repertoires were sampled only after the peak T cell response. A rise in Spike-specific TCR breadth and depth followed two AZD1222 doses. Donors skewed white British and female; clonal diversity was possibly underestimated.

The TCR comes from an adult in good health. The material sequenced was peripheral blood, taken on day 0 of AZD1222 vaccination. This chain joins TRBV23-1 and TRBJ1-1; D ambiguous. TRBV23-1 is placed among ORFs of uncertain function. The CDR3 sequence is CASCPRNTEAFF. CDR3 in DNA: TGCGCCAGCTGCCCCAGGAACACTGAAGCTTTCTTT.